This is a list of T cell receptor beta chains from one sample in a study of blood T cell repertoires in COVID-19. Clones were sequenced by immunoSEQ multiplex PCR, and TCRdb holds only the in-frame ones, with some missing. The sample shows 250,000 or so clones, roughly four fifths of them seen only once. The sequenced sample consisted of peripheral blood. These TCRs come from a woman in her 70s with acute or convalescent COVID-19. The CDR3 runs from the conserved cysteine through the conserved F or W. D genes are given only for firm matches. Expanded clones are given a class, and other clones once, few, many or no size at all.

cdr3_aa cdr3_nt clone_size d_call v_call cdr3_length j_call
CASSIDRGYNEQFF TGTGCCAGTAGTATAGACAGGGGTTACAATGAGCAGTTCTTC few - TRBV19 14 TRBJ2-1
CASSLGGGAQNYGYTF TGTGCCAGCAGCTTGGGTGGAGGGGCTCAAAACTATGGCTACACCTTC - - TRBV5-4 16 TRBJ1-2
CASSEMGTNTGELFF TGCGCCAGCAGTGAAATGGGGACTAACACCGGGGAGCTGTTTTTT few - TRBV10-1 15 TRBJ2-2
CAIVDSSSYEQYF TGTGCCATCGTAGACTCTTCAAGCTACGAGCAGTACTTC - - TRBV28 13 TRBJ2-7
CASSLNDRARKETQYF TGTGCCAGCAGCTTGAACGACAGGGCGAGGAAAGAGACCCAGTACTTC few TRBD1 TRBV5-5 16 TRBJ2-5
CATSDRGGGALSTDTQYF TGTGCCACCAGTGACCGGGGAGGGGGTGCTTTGAGCACAGATACGCAGTATTTT - - TRBV24-1 18 TRBJ2-3
CASRQGADHTEAFF TGTGCCAGCAGACAGGGGGCGGATCACACTGAAGCTTTCTTT - TRBD1 TRBV7-9 14 TRBJ1-1
CASSPRGIINEKLFF TGTGCCAGCAGCCCCCGAGGGATTATTAATGAAAAACTGTTTTTT - - TRBV3-1/TRBV3-2 15 TRBJ1-4
CASSSPTRGDEKLFF TGTGCCAGCAGTTCCCCGACAAGGGGTGACGAAAAACTGTTTTTT - - TRBV6-5 15 TRBJ1-4
CASSFTGGEGYTF TGTGCCAGCAGTTTCACAGGGGGTGAAGGCTACACCTTC - TRBD1 TRBV6-6 13 TRBJ1-2
CASSLRLAGSYNEQFF TGTGCCAGCAGCTTACGGCTAGCGGGCTCCTACAATGAGCAGTTCTTC - TRBD2 TRBV7-2 16 TRBJ2-1
CASTPYSNQPQHF TGTGCCAGTACCCCCTACAGCAATCAGCCCCAGCATTTT - - TRBV19 13 TRBJ1-5
CASSSQGTEAFF TGCGCCAGCAGCTCACAGGGTACCGAAGCTTTCTTT - - TRBV5-1 12 TRBJ1-1
CAWSVRSWTQGTEAFF TGTGCCTGGAGTGTACGATCCTGGACCCAGGGCACTGAAGCTTTCTTT - - TRBV30 16 TRBJ1-1
CASSLEAGDQPQHF TGTGCCAGCAGCTTAGAGGCAGGGGATCAGCCCCAGCATTTT - - TRBV7-6 14 TRBJ1-5
CASSLAWSGEQYF TGTGCCAGCAGCTTGGCATGGTCGGGAGAGCAGTACTTC - - TRBV5-4 13 TRBJ2-7
CASSYSSRVGEAFF TGTGCCAGCAGTTACTCGTCCAGGGTGGGGGAAGCTTTCTTT - - TRBV6-5 14 TRBJ1-1
CASSYRTGGFSEKLFF TGTGCCAGCAGTTACCGGACAGGGGGCTTTAGTGAAAAACTGTTTTTT once TRBD1 TRBV6-5 16 TRBJ1-4
CASSSRDRRGYTF TGTGCCAGCAGCTCCCGGGACAGACGTGGCTACACCTTC - TRBD1 TRBV7-2 13 TRBJ1-2
CASSTPGNSNQPQHF TGTGCCAGTAGTACCCCAGGGAATAGCAATCAGCCCCAGCATTTT - - TRBV19 15 TRBJ1-5
CASSWGDGYEQYF TGTGCCAGTAGCTGGGGGGATGGCTACGAGCAGTACTTC - - TRBV19 13 TRBJ2-7
CSASAGTGSGNTIYF TGCAGTGCTAGTGCCGGGACAGGCTCTGGAAACACCATATATTTT - TRBD1 TRBV20-1 15 TRBJ1-3
CATSISGAQETQYF TGTGCCACCAGCATTAGCGGGGCCCAAGAGACCCAGTACTTC - TRBD2 TRBV15 14 TRBJ2-5
CASSLTGGSTYEQYF TGTGCCAGCAGCCTTACAGGGGGTTCGACCTACGAGCAGTACTTC - TRBD1 TRBV9 15 TRBJ2-7
CASSNRVGQPQHF TGTGCCAGCAGTAACAGGGTTGGTCAGCCCCAGCATTTT - - TRBV2 13 TRBJ1-5
CASSPGQGRVYTEAFF TGTGCCAGCAGCCCCGGACAGGGGAGGGTATACACTGAAGCTTTCTTT - TRBD1 TRBV27 16 TRBJ1-1
CASSLGPGGNEQYF TGTGCCAGCAGCTTAGGACCAGGGGGAAACGAGCAGTACTTC - TRBD1 TRBV11-3 14 TRBJ2-7
CASSVGGGINSPLHF TGTGCCAGCAGCGTAGGGGGAGGAATTAATTCACCCCTCCACTTT - - TRBV9 15 TRBJ1-6
CATSRAGRYYGYTF TGTGCCACCAGCAGGGCGGGTCGTTACTATGGCTACACCTTC - - TRBV15 14 TRBJ1-2
CSATFGGSGGVEFF TGCAGCGCTACCTTCGGTGGTAGCGGGGGGGTAGAGTTCTTC - TRBD2 TRBV29-1 14 TRBJ2-1
CASSIGLAGTDTQYF TGTGCCAGTAGTATAGGGCTAGCGGGTACAGATACGCAGTATTTT - TRBD2 TRBV19 15 TRBJ2-3
CASTPGQGVNTEAFF TGTGCCAGCACTCCCGGACAGGGGGTGAACACTGAAGCTTTCTTT - TRBD1 TRBV9 15 TRBJ1-1
CASSHASDTINEKLFF TGCGCCAGCAGCCATGCTAGCGACACAATCAATGAAAAACTGTTTTTT few - TRBV4-3 16 TRBJ1-4
CASSSRDMNTGELFF TGTGCCAGCAGCTCCCGGGACATGAACACCGGGGAGCTGTTTTTT - - TRBV7-2 15 TRBJ2-2
CASSEGGVTYNEQFF TGTGCCAGCAGTGAAGGGGGGGTTACTTACAATGAGCAGTTCTTC once - TRBV2 15 TRBJ2-1
CASSLEDRGRSNSPLHF TGCGCCAGCAGCTTGGAGGACAGGGGGCGAAGTAATTCACCCCTCCACTTT - TRBD1 TRBV5-1 17 TRBJ1-6
CAISARGLAGANTGELFF TGTGCCATCAGTGCCCGGGGACTAGCGGGGGCAAACACCGGGGAGCTGTTTTTT - TRBD2 TRBV10-3 18 TRBJ2-2
CASSLEMDRGGEAFF TGTGCCAGCAGTTTAGAGATGGACAGGGGAGGAGAAGCTTTCTTT - TRBD1 TRBV27 15 TRBJ1-1
CASSLAPLLAGSTDTQYF TGTGCCAGCAGCTTAGCCCCCCTACTAGCGGGGAGCACAGATACGCAGTATTTT - TRBD2 TRBV11-2 18 TRBJ2-3
CASSRAGGYNEQFF TGTGCCAGCAGTAGAGCGGGGGGGTACAATGAGCAGTTCTTC - TRBD2 TRBV25-1 14 TRBJ2-1
CASSLLAADTQYF TGTGCCAGCAGTTTACTAGCGGCAGATACGCAGTATTTT - TRBD2 TRBV27 13 TRBJ2-3
CASSHGGEPRGGYTF TGTGCCAGCAGCCACGGGGGGGAACCACGAGGTGGCTACACCTTC - - TRBV6-4 15 TRBJ1-2
CASSPGTANEKLFF TGTGCCAGCAGTCCAGGGACAGCTAATGAAAAACTGTTTTTT - TRBD1 TRBV27 14 TRBJ1-4
CSVGDRRHNEQFF TGCAGCGTTGGGGACAGGCGACACAATGAGCAGTTCTTC - TRBD1 TRBV29-1 13 TRBJ2-1
CASSEELAGAISYNEQFF TGTGCCAGCAGTGAAGAACTAGCGGGGGCCATCTCCTACAATGAGCAGTTCTTC - TRBD2 TRBV6-1 18 TRBJ2-1
CASSVESSYNEQFF TGTGCCAGCAGCGTAGAGAGCTCCTACAATGAGCAGTTCTTC - - TRBV9 14 TRBJ2-1
CASSSGQPNTEAFF TGTGCCAGCAGCTCTGGACAGCCAAACACTGAAGCTTTCTTT - - TRBV9 14 TRBJ1-1
CASSYGDRAKLFF TGTGCCAGCAGTTACGGGGACAGGGCAAAACTGTTTTTT - TRBD1 TRBV6-2/TRBV6-3 13 TRBJ1-4
CASSRTGLEAFF TGTGCCAGCTCACGGACAGGGCTGGAAGCTTTCTTT few TRBD1 TRBV18 12 TRBJ1-1
CASSAGTKGNEQFF TGCGCCAGCAGCGCCGGGACTAAGGGAAATGAGCAGTTCTTC - TRBD2 TRBV4-1 14 TRBJ2-1
CASSLVRLIDYGYTF TGTGCCAGCAGCTTAGTCCGGTTAATTGACTATGGCTACACCTTC - - TRBV7-2 15 TRBJ1-2
CASSFPGLAGGRSYNEQFF TGTGCCAGCAGCTTTCCGGGACTAGCGGGGGGAAGGTCCTACAATGAGCAGTTCTTC - TRBD2 TRBV7-8 19 TRBJ2-1
CASSLPRGQTDTQYF TGTGCCAGCAGCTTGCCGCGGGGGCAAACAGATACGCAGTATTTT - - TRBV5-4 15 TRBJ2-3
CASRRQGVRNTIYF TGTGCCAGCAGACGACAGGGGGTGCGAAACACCATATATTTT - TRBD1 TRBV6-5 14 TRBJ1-3